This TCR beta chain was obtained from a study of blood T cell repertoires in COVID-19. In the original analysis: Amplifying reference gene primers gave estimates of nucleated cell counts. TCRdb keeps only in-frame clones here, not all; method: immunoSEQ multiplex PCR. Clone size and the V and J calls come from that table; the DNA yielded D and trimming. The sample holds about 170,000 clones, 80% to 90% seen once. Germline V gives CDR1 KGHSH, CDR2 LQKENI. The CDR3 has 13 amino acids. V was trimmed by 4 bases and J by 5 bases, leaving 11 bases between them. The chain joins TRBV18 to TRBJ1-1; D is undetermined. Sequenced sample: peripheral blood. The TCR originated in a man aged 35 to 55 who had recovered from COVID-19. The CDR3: CASSQQTTTEAFF. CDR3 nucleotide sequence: TGTGCCAGCTCACAACAGACAACGACTGAAGCTTTCTTT.